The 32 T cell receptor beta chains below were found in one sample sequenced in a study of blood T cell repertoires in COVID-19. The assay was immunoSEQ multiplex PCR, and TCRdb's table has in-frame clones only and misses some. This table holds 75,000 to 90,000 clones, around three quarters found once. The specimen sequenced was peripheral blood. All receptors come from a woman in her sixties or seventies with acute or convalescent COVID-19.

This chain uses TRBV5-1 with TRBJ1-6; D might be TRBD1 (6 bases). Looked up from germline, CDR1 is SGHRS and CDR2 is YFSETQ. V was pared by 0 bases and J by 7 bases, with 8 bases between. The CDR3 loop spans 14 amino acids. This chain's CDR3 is CASSLGQVNSPLHF. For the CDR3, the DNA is TGCGCCAGCAGCTTGGGACAGGTCAATTCACCCCTCCACTTT.

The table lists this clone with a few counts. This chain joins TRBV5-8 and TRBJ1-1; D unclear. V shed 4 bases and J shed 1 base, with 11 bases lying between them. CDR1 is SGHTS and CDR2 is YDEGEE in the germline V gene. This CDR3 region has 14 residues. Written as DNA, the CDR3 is TGTGCCAGCAGCCCTAATCCTGCGAACACTGAAGCTTTCTTT. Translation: CASSPNPANTEAFF.

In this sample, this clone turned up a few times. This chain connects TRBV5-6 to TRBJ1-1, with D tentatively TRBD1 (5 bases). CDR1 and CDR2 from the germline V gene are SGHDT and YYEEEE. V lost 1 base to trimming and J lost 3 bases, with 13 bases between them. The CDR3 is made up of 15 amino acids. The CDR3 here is CASSLRGTQDTEAFF. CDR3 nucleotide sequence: TGTGCCAGCAGCTTGCGGGGGACCCAAGACACTGAAGCTTTCTTT.

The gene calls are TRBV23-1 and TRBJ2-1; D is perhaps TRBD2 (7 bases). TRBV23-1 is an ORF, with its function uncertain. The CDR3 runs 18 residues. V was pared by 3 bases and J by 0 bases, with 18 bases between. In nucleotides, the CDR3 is TGCGCCAGCAGTCAGCAGGGCGGGGGCGACTTCTCCTACAATGAGCAGTTCTTC. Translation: CASSQQGGGDFSYNEQFF.

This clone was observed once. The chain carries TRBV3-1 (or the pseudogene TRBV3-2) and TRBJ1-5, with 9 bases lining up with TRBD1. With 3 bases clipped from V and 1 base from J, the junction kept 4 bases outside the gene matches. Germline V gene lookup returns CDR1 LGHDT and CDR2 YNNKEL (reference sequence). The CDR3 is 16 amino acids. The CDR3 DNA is TGTGCCAGCAGCCAGGGGACAGGGTCAAGCAATCAGCCCCAGCATTTT. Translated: CASSQGTGSSNQPQHF.

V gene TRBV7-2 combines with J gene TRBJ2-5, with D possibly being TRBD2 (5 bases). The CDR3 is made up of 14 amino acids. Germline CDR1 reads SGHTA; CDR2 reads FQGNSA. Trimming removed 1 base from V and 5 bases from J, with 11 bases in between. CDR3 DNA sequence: TGTGCCAGCAGCTTAGTACGGGGTGGGGAGACCCAGTACTTC. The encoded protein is CASSLVRGGETQYF.

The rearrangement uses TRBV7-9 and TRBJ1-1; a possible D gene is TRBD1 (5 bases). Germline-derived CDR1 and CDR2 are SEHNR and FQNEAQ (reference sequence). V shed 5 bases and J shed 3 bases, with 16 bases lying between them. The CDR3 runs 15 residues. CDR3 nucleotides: TGTGCCAGCAGCCCCAGGGAATTGACGTACACTGAAGCTTTCTTT. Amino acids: CASSPRELTYTEAFF.

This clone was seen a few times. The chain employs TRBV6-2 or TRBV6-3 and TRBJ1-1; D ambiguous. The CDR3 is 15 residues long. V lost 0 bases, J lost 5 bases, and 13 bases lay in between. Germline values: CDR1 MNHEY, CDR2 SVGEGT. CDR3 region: CASSYSRITRTEAFF. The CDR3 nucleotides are TGTGCCAGCAGTTACTCGAGGATTACGAGGACTGAAGCTTTCTTT.

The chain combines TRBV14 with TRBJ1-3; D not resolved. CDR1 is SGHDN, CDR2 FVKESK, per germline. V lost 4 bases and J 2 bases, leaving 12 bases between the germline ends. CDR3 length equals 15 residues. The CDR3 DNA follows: TGTGCCAGCAGCCCACTTAAGCGGACTGGAAACACCATATATTTT. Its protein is CASSPLKRTGNTIYF.

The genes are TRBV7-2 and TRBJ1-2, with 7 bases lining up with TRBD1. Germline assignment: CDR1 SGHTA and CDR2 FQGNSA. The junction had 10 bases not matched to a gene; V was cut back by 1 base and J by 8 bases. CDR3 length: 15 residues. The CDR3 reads CASSLDETGAWGYTF. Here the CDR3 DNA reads TGTGCCAGCAGCTTAGACGAAACAGGGGCCTGGGGCTACACCTTC.

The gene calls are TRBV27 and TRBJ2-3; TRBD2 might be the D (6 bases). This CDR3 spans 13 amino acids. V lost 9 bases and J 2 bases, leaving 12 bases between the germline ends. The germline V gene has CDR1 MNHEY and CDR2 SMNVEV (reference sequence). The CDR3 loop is CASGGYNTDTQYF. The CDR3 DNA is TGTGCCAGTGGGGGGTACAACACAGATACGCAGTATTTT.

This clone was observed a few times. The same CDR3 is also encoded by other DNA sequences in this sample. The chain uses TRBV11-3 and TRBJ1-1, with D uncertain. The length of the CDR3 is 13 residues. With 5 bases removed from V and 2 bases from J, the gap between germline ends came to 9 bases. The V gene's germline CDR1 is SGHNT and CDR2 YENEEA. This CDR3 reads CASSPETNTEAFF. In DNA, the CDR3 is TGTGCCAGCAGCCCCGAGACTAACACTGAAGCTTTCTTT.

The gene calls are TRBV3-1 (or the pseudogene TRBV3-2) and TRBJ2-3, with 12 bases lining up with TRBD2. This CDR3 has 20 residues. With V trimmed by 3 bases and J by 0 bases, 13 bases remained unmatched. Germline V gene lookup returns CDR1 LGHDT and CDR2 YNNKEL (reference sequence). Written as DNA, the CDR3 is TGTGCCAGCAGCCATGATGGACTAGCGGGGCCGCGTACTAGCACAGATACGCAGTATTTT. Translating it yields CASSHDGLAGPRTSTDTQYF.

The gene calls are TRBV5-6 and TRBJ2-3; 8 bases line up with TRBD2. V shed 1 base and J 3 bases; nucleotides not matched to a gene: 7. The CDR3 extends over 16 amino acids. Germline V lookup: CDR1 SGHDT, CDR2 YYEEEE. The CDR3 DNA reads TGTGCCAGCAGCTTGCGTACCGGGGGGGCAACAGATACGCAGTATTTT. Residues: CASSLRTGGATDTQYF.

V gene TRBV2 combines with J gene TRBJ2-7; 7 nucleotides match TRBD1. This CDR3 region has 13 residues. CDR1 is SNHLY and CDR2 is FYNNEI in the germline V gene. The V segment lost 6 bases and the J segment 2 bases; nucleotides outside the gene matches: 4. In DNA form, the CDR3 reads TGTGCCAGCAGCCGGGACAGTACCTACGAGCAGTACTTC. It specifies CASSRDSTYEQYF. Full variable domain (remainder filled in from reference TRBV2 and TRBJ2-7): EPEVTQTPSHQVTQMGQEVILRCVPISNHLYFYWYRQILGQKVEFLVSFYNNEISEKSEIFDDQFSVERPDGSNFTLKIRSTKLEDSAMYFCASSRDSTYEQYFGPGTRLTVT.

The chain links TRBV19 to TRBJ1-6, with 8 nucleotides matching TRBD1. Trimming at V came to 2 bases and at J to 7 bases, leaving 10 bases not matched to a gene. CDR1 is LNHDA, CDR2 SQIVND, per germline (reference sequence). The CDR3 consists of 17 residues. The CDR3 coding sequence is TGTGCCAGTAGTATACCCCAGGGGGCGAGTTGGAATTCACCCCTCCACTTT. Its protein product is CASSIPQGASWNSPLHF.

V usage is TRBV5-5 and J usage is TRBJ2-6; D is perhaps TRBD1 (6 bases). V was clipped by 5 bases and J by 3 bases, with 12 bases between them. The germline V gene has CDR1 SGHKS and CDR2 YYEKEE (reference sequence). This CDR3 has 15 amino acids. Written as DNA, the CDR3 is TGTGCCAGCAGTTCACAGGGAAATGGGGCCAACGTCCTGACTTTC. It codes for CASSSQGNGANVLTF.

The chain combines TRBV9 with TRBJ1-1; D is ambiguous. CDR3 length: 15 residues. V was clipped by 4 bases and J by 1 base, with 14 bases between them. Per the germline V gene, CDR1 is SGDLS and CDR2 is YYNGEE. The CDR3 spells CASSPRGGPNTEAFF. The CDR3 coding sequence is TGTGCCAGCAGCCCCCGGGGAGGGCCGAACACTGAAGCTTTCTTT.

For the CDR3, the DNA is TGTGCCAGCAGCCCACTAGCGGGGGCATACAATGAGCAGTTCTTC. Amino acid sequence: CASSPLAGAYNEQFF. This chain connects TRBV11-2 to TRBJ2-1; 11 bases are a match to TRBD2. V lost 5 bases to trimming and J lost 4 bases; unmatched junction nucleotides: 4. In germline, CDR1 is SGHAT, CDR2 FQNNGV. This CDR3 has 15 residues.

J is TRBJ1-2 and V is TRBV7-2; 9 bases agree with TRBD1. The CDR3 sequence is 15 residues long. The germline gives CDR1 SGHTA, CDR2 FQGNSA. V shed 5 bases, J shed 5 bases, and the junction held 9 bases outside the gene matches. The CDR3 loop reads CASSTRDGTGYGYTF. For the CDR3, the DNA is TGTGCCAGCAGCACTCGAGACGGGACAGGGTATGGCTACACCTTC.

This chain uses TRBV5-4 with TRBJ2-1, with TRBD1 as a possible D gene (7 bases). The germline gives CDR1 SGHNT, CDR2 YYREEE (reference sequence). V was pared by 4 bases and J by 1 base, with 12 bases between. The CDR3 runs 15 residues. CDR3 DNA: TGTGCCAGCAGCCCACCAGGGGGGTCCTACAATGAGCAGTTCTTC. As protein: CASSPPGGSYNEQFF. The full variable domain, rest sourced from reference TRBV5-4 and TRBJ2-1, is ETGVTQSPTHLIKTRGQQVTLRCSSQSGHNTVSWYQQALGQGPQFIFQYYREEENGRGNFPPRFSGLQFPNYSSELNVNALELDDSALYLCASSPPGGSYNEQFFGPGTRLTVL.

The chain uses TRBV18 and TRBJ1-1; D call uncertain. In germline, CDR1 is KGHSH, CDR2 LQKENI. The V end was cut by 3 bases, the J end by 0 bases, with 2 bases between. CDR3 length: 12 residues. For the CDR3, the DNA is TGTGCCAGCTCACCTATGAACACTGAAGCTTTCTTT. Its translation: CASSPMNTEAFF.

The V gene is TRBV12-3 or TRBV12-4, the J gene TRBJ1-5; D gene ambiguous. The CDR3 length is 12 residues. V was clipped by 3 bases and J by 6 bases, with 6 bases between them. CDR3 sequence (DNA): TGTGCCAGCAGTTTGTCCCTTCAGCCCCAGCATTTT. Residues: CASSLSLQPQHF.

The CDR3 DNA follows: TGTGCCAGCAGTAATCTCCCTGGGACAGATTTCCATGAGCAGTTCTTC. Its protein product is CASSNLPGTDFHEQFF. The chain joins TRBV27 to TRBJ2-1; TRBD1 aligns across 7 bases. This CDR3 comprises 16 residues. V was pared by 5 bases and J by 8 bases, with 15 bases of the junction left unmatched. Germline V gene data show CDR1 as MNHEY and CDR2 as SMNVEV (reference sequence).

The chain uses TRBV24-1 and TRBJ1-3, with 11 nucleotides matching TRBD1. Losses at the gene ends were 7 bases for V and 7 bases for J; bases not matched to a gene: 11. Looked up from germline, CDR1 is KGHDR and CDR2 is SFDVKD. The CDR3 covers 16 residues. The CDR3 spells CATSAGGTGGRNTIYF. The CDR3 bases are TGTGCCACCAGCGCAGGCGGGACAGGGGGTCGGAACACCATATATTTT.

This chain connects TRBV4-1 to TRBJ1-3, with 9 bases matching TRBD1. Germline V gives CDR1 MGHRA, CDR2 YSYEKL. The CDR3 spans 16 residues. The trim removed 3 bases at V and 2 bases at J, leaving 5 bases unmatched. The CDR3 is CASSQGQGKAGNTIYF. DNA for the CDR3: TGCGCCAGCAGCCAGGGACAGGGAAAGGCTGGAAACACCATATATTTT.

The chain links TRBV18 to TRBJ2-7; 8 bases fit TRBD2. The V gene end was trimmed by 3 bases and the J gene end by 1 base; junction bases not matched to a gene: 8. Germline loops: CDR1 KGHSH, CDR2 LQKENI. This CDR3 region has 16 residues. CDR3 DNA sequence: TGTGCCAGCTCACCGCGGGGGGCAGCCAATTCCTACGAGCAGTACTTC. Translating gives CASSPRGAANSYEQYF.

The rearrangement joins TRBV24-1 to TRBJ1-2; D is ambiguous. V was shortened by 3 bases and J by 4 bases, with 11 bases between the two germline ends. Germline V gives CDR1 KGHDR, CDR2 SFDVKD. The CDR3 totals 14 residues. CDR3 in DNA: TGTGCCACCAGTGATCCCACAGTCTCCTATGGCTACACCTTC. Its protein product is CATSDPTVSYGYTF.

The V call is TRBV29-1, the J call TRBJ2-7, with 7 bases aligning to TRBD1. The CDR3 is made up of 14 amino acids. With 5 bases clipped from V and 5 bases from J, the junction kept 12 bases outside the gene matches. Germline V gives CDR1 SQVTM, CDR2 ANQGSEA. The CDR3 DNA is TGCAGCGTTACAGGGGTAGGCAGCCCGAACGAGCAGTACTTC. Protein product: CSVTGVGSPNEQYF.

CDR3 region: CASSLYRGSTDTQYF. The CDR3, as DNA: TGTGCCAGCAGCTTGTACAGGGGGAGCACAGATACGCAGTATTTT. The J gene is TRBJ2-3, the V gene TRBV5-6; 8 bases fit TRBD1. The V segment lost 1 base and the J segment 0 bases; nucleotides outside the gene matches: 1. This CDR3 spans 15 amino acids. The V gene's germline CDR1 is SGHDT and CDR2 YYEEEE.

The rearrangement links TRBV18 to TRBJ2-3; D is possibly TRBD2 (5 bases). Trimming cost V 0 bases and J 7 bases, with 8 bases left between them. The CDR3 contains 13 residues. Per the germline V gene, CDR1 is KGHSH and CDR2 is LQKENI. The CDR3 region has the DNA TGTGCCAGCTCACCACCGGGAGCGCATACGCAGTATTTT. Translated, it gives CASSPPGAHTQYF.

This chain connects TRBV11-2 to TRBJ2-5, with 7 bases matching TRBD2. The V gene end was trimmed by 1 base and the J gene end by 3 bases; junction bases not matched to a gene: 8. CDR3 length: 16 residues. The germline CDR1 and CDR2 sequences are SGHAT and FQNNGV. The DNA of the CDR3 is TGTGCCAGCAGCTTAGTCTGGCGGGGGTTAGAAGAGACCCAGTACTTC. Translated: CASSLVWRGLEETQYF.